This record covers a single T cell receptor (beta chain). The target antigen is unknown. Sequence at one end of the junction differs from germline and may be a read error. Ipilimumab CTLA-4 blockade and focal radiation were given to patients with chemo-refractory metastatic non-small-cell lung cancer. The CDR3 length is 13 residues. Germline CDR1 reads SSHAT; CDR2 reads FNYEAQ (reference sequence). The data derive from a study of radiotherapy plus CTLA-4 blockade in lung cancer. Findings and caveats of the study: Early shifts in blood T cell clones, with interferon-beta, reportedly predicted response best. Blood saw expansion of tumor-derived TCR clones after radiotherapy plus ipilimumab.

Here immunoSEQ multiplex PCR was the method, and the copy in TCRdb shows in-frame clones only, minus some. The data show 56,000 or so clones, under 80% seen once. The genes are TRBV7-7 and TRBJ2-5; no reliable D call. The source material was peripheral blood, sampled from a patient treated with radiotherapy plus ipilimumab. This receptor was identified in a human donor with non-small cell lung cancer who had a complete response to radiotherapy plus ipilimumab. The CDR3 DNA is TGTGCTAGCAGCTCATCAGGACAAGAGACCCAGTACTTC. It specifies CASSSSGQETQYF.